The 20 T cell receptor beta chains reported below all come from one sample, sequenced in a study of blood T cells in healthy people across ages. Using a J-beta primer mix together with a sample-barcoded 5' primer, a second PCR was run for roughly 6 to 12 cycles. A single record per CDR3 protein comes from TCRdb applying MiXCR to the 5' RACE reads. Counted here are approximately 690,000 distinct CDR3 sequences, 45% to 65% occurring once; the ten biggest clones make up 30% to 45%. Sequencing input: blood. These receptors came from a man in his sixties in good health.

The rearrangement links TRBV13 to TRBJ2-1; 10 nucleotides line up with TRBD1. Trimming took 3 bases from V and 9 from J; bases not matched to a gene: 11. This CDR3 has 16 amino acids. Germline V gives CDR1 PRHDT, CDR2 FYEKMQ (reference sequence). The chain's CDR3 is CASSFAQWGTGVEQFF. The CDR3 nucleotides are TGTGCCAGCAGCTTCGCCCAATGGGGGACAGGGGTTGAGCAGTTCTTC.

This chain connects TRBV4-1 to TRBJ1-6; D perhaps matches TRBD1 (6 bases). In germline, CDR1 is MGHRA, CDR2 YSYEKL. The V end lost 1 base, the J end lost 4 bases, and 14 bases lay between the germline ends. This CDR3 spans 17 amino acids. CDR3 nucleotides: TGCGCCAGCAGCCAAGGTAGCGGACAGACATATAATTCACCCCTCCACTTT. This encodes CASSQGSGQTYNSPLHF.

This sequence joins TRBV5-1 and TRBJ2-1, with 15 bases matching TRBD2. The CDR3 has 18 amino acids. Per the germline V gene, CDR1 is SGHRS and CDR2 is YFSETQ. The junction had 13 bases not matched to a gene; V was cut back by 4 bases and J by 8 bases. For the CDR3, the DNA is TGCGCCAGCAGCCAGGGGACTAGCGGGGGGTACATGAGGGATGAGCAGTTCTTC. This translates into CASSQGTSGGYMRDEQFF.

CDR3 loop: CASSLRGQAPNYGYTF. The DNA of the CDR3 is TGCGCCAGCAGCTTGCGTGGGCAGGCGCCCAACTATGGCTACACCTTC. The J gene is TRBJ1-2, the V gene TRBV5-1; D gene uncertain. V lost 1 base, J lost 2 bases, and 15 bases lay in between. CDR3 length: 16 amino acids. CDR1 SGHRS and CDR2 YFSETQ come from the germline V gene.

J is TRBJ1-1 and V is TRBV10-3; no definite D call. Germline CDR1 is ENHRY and CDR2 is SYGVKD. V lost 6 bases and J 0 bases, leaving 11 bases between the germline ends. This CDR3 region has 14 residues. The CDR3 DNA sequence: TGTGCCATCAGACAGACGATAATGAACACTGAAGCTTTCTTT. Amino acids: CAIRQTIMNTEAFF.

The rearrangement links TRBV6-5 to TRBJ1-6; D perhaps matches TRBD1 (5 bases). V shed 7 bases and J shed 9 bases, with 13 bases lying between them. The CDR3 totals 13 residues. Germline CDR1 reads MNHEY; CDR2 reads SVGAGI. Written as DNA, the CDR3 is TGTGCCAGCACCTCCGGGACGGGTTCACCCCTCCACTTT. This codes for CASTSGTGSPLHF.

This clonotype has only one observation. J is TRBJ2-3 and V is TRBV11-2; 9 bases match TRBD2. J gave up 4 bases and V 8 bases, and 13 bases lay outside the gene matches. Germline V gene sequence: CDR1 SGHAT, CDR2 FQNNGV. The CDR3 is made up of 16 amino acids. CDR3 nucleotide sequence: TGTGCCAGCGCTCCCCTATATTCTAGCGGGGCAGATACGCAGTATTTT. Translated: CASAPLYSSGADTQYF.

This clonotype was counted a few times. The J gene is TRBJ1-1, the V gene TRBV12-3 or TRBV12-4; D is possibly TRBD1 (5 bases). The ends were cut back, 1 base at V and 10 bases at J, with 10 bases in the middle. The CDR3 loop spans 12 amino acids. CDR3 sequence: CASSLGLGTAFF. In DNA form, the CDR3 reads TGTGCCAGCAGTTTAGGACTTGGGACAGCTTTCTTT.

The chain joins TRBV2 to TRBJ2-7; 8 nucleotides agree with TRBD1. Germline-derived CDR1 and CDR2 are SNHLY and FYNNEI. Trimming took 2 bases from V and 7 from J; bases not matched to a gene: 7. The CDR3 consists of 14 residues. CDR3 amino acids: CASSELRTGTEQYF. As DNA, the CDR3 is TGTGCCAGCAGTGAACTCCGGACAGGGACTGAGCAGTACTTC.

J is TRBJ1-5 and V is TRBV2; D remains unclear. The V gene lost 4 bases and the J gene lost 5 bases, with 3 bases spanning the gap. Germline V gene data show CDR1 as SNHLY and CDR2 as FYNNEI. This CDR3 spans 11 amino acids. DNA for the CDR3: TGTGCCAGCAGTGTGGATCAGCCCCAGCATTTT. It encodes CASSVDQPQHF.

The chain has TRBV12-3 or TRBV12-4 and TRBJ1-4, with D perhaps TRBD1 (6 bases). The ends were cut back, 6 bases at V and 4 bases at J, with 15 bases in the middle. The CDR3 contains 15 residues. The CDR3 coding sequence is TGTGCCAGCAGGTATACAGGGTCGGTTAATGAAAAACTGTTTTTT. The encoded protein is CASRYTGSVNEKLFF.

The chain employs TRBV24-1 and TRBJ2-1; D ambiguous. The CDR3 extends over 12 amino acids. V was pared by 0 bases and J by 7 bases, with 3 bases between. Looked up from germline, CDR1 is KGHDR and CDR2 is SFDVKD. The CDR3 DNA reads as TGTGCCACCAGTGATTTGCAAAATGAGCAGTTCTTC. Translation: CATSDLQNEQFF.

This sequence joins TRBV3-1 and TRBJ2-4; 10 bases agree with TRBD1. The J call may not be correct, given that the DNA end is closer to TRBJ2-7. The CDR3 has 15 amino acids. CDR1 and CDR2 (germline): LGHDT, YNNKEL (reference sequence). The CDR3: CASSPRTGGHYEQYF. In DNA, the CDR3 is TGTGCCAGCAGTCCACGGACAGGGGGTCACTACGAGCAGTACTTC.

The chain recombines TRBV6-1 with TRBJ2-6; D is undetermined. CDR3 length: 17 residues. Germline V gene sequence: CDR1 MNHNS, CDR2 SASEGT. Trimming removed 6 bases at V and 2 bases at J, with 17 bases between. This CDR3 is CASSRKYQVPGANVLTF. Here the CDR3 DNA reads TGTGCCAGCAGCCGAAAATACCAGGTTCCTGGGGCCAACGTCCTGACTTTC.

This clonotype has more than one count but fewer than ten. This chain links TRBV24-1 with TRBJ2-7; TRBD2 matches at 12 bases. Looked up from germline, CDR1 is KGHDR and CDR2 is SFDVKD. CDR3 size: 14 residues. The V gene end was trimmed by 10 bases and the J gene end by 7 bases; junction bases not matched to a gene: 10. The chain's CDR3 is CATQTSGGNNEQYF. The CDR3 DNA sequence: TGTGCCACGCAAACTAGCGGGGGGAACAATGAGCAGTACTTC.

There are a few counts of this clonotype. This sequence joins TRBV6-6 and TRBJ2-7, with 9 bases fitting TRBD2. The CDR3 runs to 16 residues. With V trimmed by 2 bases and J by 4 bases, 9 bases remained unmatched. Germline V gives CDR1 MNHNY, CDR2 SVGAGI (reference sequence). The CDR3 loop is CASSYPGGGAWYEQYF. The CDR3 DNA reads TGTGCCAGCAGTTACCCCGGCGGGGGGGCTTGGTACGAGCAGTACTTC.

This chain joins TRBV3-1 and TRBJ1-2, with a tentative D call TRBD1 (6 bases). The V end was cut by 1 base, the J end by 6 bases, with 12 bases between. Germline V CDR1 and CDR2: LGHDT, YNNKEL (reference sequence). The CDR3 loop spans 14 amino acids. CDR3: CASSQVQGGHGYTF. CDR3 coding DNA: TGTGCCAGCAGCCAAGTACAGGGAGGGCATGGCTACACCTTC.

The chain has TRBV5-1 and TRBJ2-5; D may be TRBD1 or TRBD2 (5 bases each). The better agreement between TRBJ2-7 and the DNA end casts doubt on the J call. The CDR3 is made up of 15 amino acids. Germline lookup yields CDR1 SGHRS and CDR2 YFSETQ. The DNA of the CDR3 is TGCGCCAGCAGCTTGGGGGACGTTGGACCCTACGAGCAGTACTTC. This gives the protein CASSLGDVGPYEQYF.

This chain links TRBV29-1 with TRBJ2-5, with 11 bases lining up with TRBD1. The CDR3 covers 16 residues. The trim removed 6 bases at V and 6 bases at J, leaving 15 bases unmatched. CDR1 SQVTM and CDR2 ANQGSEA come from the germline V gene. The CDR3 sequence: CSVPRGGQGVTKTQYF. DNA for the CDR3: TGCAGCGTCCCACGGGGGGGACAGGGGGTTACAAAGACCCAGTACTTC.

The rearrangement links TRBV7-2 to TRBJ2-1; 9 nucleotides line up with TRBD2. The CDR3 contains 15 residues. The germline gives CDR1 SGHTA, CDR2 FQGNSA. V was pared by 5 bases and J by 6 bases, with 8 bases of the junction left unmatched. The DNA for the CDR3 is TGTGCCAGCAGCCCGACTAGCGGTCCTTGCAATGAGCAGTTCTTC. It encodes CASSPTSGPCNEQFF.